This T cell receptor (beta chain) originates from a study of control samples from healthy donors and cancer patients. Assay: immunoSEQ multiplex PCR; the TCRdb copy retains only in-frame clones and omits some. The sample carries tens of thousands of clones, approximately 90% recorded once. The CDR3 spans 15 residues. Per germline, CDR1 MNHNS and CDR2 SASEGT. This clone was seen once. One end of the junction varies from germline; a read error may be responsible. The gene calls are TRBV6-1 and TRBJ2-7; no firm D call. The material sequenced was PBMCs. This receptor was identified in a woman aged 60 to 75 with head and neck cancer. The CDR3 here is CASREGPIARYEQYF. The DNA of the CDR3 is TGTGCCAGCAGGGAAGGACCGATCGCGCGCTACGAGCAGTACTTC.